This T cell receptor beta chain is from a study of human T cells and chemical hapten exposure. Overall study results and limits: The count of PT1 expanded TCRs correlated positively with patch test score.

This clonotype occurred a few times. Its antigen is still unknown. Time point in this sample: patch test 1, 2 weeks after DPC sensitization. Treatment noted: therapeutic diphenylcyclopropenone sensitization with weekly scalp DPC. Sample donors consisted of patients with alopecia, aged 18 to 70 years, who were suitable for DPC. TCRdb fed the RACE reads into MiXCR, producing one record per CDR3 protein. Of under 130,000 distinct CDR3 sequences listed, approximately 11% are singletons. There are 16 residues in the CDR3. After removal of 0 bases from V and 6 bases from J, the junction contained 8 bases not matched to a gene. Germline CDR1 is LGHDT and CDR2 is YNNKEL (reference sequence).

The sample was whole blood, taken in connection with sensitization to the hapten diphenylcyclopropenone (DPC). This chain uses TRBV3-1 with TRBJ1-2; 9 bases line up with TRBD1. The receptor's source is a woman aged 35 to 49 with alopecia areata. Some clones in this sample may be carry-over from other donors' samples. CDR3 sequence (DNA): TGTGCCAGCAGCCAAGAAGTGGGACAGGGTCTGAATGGCTACACCTTC. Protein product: CASSQEVGQGLNGYTF. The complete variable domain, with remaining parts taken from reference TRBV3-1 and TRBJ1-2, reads DTAVSQTPKYLVTQMGNDKSIKCEQNLGHDTMYWYKQDSKKFLKIMFSYNNKELIINETVPNRFSPKSPDKAHLNLHINSLELGDSAVYFCASSQEVGQGLNGYTFGSGTRLTVV.